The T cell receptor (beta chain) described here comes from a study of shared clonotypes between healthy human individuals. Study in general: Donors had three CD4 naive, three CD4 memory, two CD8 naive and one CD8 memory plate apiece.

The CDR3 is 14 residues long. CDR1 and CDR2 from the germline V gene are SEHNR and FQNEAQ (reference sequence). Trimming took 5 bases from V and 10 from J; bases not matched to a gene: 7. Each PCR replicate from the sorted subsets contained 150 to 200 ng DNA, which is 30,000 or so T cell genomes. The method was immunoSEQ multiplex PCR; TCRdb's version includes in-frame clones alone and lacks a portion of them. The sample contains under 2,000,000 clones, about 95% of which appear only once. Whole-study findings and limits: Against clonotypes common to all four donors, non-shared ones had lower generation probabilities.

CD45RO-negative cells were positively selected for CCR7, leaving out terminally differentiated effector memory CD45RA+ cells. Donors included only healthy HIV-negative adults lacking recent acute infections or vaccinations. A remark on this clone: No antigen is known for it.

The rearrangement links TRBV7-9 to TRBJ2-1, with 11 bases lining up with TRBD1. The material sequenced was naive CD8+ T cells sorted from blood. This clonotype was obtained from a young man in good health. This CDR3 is CASSPDRGQDEQFF. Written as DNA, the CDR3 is TGTGCCAGCAGCCCGGACAGGGGGCAGGACGAGCAGTTCTTC.